Here is one TCR beta chain with its context. The antigen remains unidentified. The sample belongs to a study of tissue T cells after allogeneic stem cell transplantation. The study's findings and limits: Few T cell clones were shared across patients, but motif clusters showed tissue-specific shared signatures.

Profiling relied on immunoSEQ multiplex PCR, and the TCRdb table lists in-frame clones only, not all of them. This table has around 950 clones, 91% appearing once. Trimming removed 4 bases at V and 7 bases at J, with 14 bases between. Germline-derived CDR1 and CDR2 are GTSNPN and SVGIG (reference sequence). This CDR3 is 13 amino acids long. Steroid-refractory graft-versus-host disease after allogeneic hematopoietic cell transplant qualified adults for prospective research-autopsy enrollment. The sample in question was spleen tissue, obtained at autopsy. The receptor comes from an older male patient with steroid-refractory graft-versus-host disease after an allogeneic stem cell transplant. Some T cells may be provided by the graft donor. This chain uses TRBV30 with TRBJ1-5; a weak D match, TRBD1 (5 bases). Here the CDR3 reads CAWKGTLGQPQHF. In DNA form, the CDR3 reads TGTGCCTGGAAGGGGACCCTGGGGCAGCCCCAGCATTTT. Drawing the rest from reference TRBV30 and TRBJ1-5, the complete variable domain is SQTIHQWPATLVQPVGSPLSLECTVEGTSNPNLYWYRQAAGRGLQLLFYSVGIGQISSEVPQNLSASRPQDRQFILSSKKLLLSDSGFYLCAWKGTLGQPQHFGDGTRLSIL.